Below are 26 T cell receptor beta chains sequenced from a single sample in a study of T cells in Graves' hyperthyroidism and ophthalmopathy. What was amplified from RNA transcripts were TCR beta CDR3 regions. TCR CDR3 underwent first-round RT-PCR with the HTBI primer set. TCRdb independently ran MiXCR on the multiplex PCR reads; one entry per CDR3 protein. The sample holds fewer than 800,000 distinct CDR3 sequences, roughly 17% seen once. The source material was blood. These receptors all stem from a man in his late teens or twenties with Graves' hyperthyroidism.

This clonotype was seen at least ten times. The chain joins TRBV19 to TRBJ2-1; 7 positions match TRBD2. J was trimmed by 8 bases and V by 4 bases; bases with no gene match: 11. The CDR3 extends over 15 amino acids. Per the germline V gene, CDR1 is LNHDA and CDR2 is SQIVND (reference sequence). CDR3 sequence reads: CASSNRDYPRHEQFF. Written as DNA, the CDR3 is TGTGCCAGTAGTAACCGGGACTACCCTAGGCATGAGCAGTTCTTC.

The V call is TRBV28, the J call TRBJ2-5; TRBD2 matches 9 bases. Germline lookup yields CDR1 MDHEN and CDR2 SYDVKM. With V trimmed by 5 bases and J by 5 bases, 15 bases remained unmatched. CDR3 size: 17 residues. The CDR3 DNA reads as TGTGCCAGCAGTCCCCCCCGAGCGGGAGGCTCCGAGGAGACCCAGTACTTC. Protein sequence: CASSPPRAGGSEETQYF. Full variable domain (missing parts from reference TRBV28 and TRBJ2-5): DVKVTQSSRYLVKRTGEKVFLECVQDMDHENMFWYRQDPGLGLRLIYFSYDVKMKEKGDIPEGYSVSREKKERFSLILESASTNQTSMYLCASSPPRAGGSEETQYFGPGTRLLVL.

This clonotype was detected only a few times. The CDR3 loop is CASSQVVSSSYNEQFF. CDR3 bases: TGTGCCAGCAGCCAAGTGGTCTCCAGCTCCTACAATGAGCAGTTCTTC. The chain recombines TRBV3-1 with TRBJ2-1; D ambiguous. The CDR3 spans 16 residues. Germline assignment: CDR1 LGHDT and CDR2 YNNKEL (reference sequence). Deletions cut 1 base from V and 0 bases from J, with 10 bases between.

This clonotype was seen many times. The J gene is TRBJ1-1, the V gene TRBV11-2; D not certain. V lost 2 bases and J lost 0, with 16 bases in between. The CDR3 covers 17 residues. Germline-derived CDR1 and CDR2 are SGHAT and FQNNGV. The CDR3 DNA follows: TGTGCCAGCAGCTTAATGAGTGTCGGCAACATGAACACTGAAGCTTTCTTT. It encodes CASSLMSVGNMNTEAFF. The variable domain in full, with the rest retrieved from reference TRBV11-2 and TRBJ1-1, is EAGVAQSPRYKIIEKRQSVAFWCNPISGHATLYWYQQILGQGPKLLIQFQNNGVVDDSQLPKDRFSAERLKGVDSTLKIQPAKLEDSAVYLCASSLMSVGNMNTEAFFGQGTRLTVV.

The chain recombines TRBV20-1 with TRBJ2-5; D remains unclear. V lost 6 bases and J lost 5, with 13 bases in between. The CDR3 spans 12 residues. The germline CDR1 and CDR2 sequences are DFQATT and SNEGSKA (reference sequence). CDR3 region: CSAKTLGETQYF. The CDR3 DNA reads as TGCAGTGCCAAGACCCTGGGTGAGACCCAGTACTTC.

This clonotype was counted ten times or more. The V and J genes are TRBV5-1 and TRBJ2-7; TRBD2 matches at 11 bases. Germline CDR1 and CDR2: SGHRS and YFSETQ. The junction had 11 bases not matched to a gene; V was cut back by 7 bases and J by 5 bases. The CDR3 is 15 residues long. This CDR3 is CASCGSGRAGDEQYF. The CDR3 coding sequence is TGCGCCAGCTGTGGTAGCGGGAGGGCCGGCGACGAGCAGTACTTC.

In this sample, this clonotype turned up a few times. This may arise from a read error, as a much more abundant clone is one base away. This sequence joins TRBV12-3 or TRBV12-4 and TRBJ2-1; the match to TRBD2 covers 7 bases. V lost 6 bases and J lost 7; bases outside the gene matches: 15. The CDR3 contains 16 residues. The CDR3 nucleotides are TGTGCCAGCAGACAAACAACTAGCGCCTCTGGGAATGAGCAGTTCTTC. The encoded protein is CASRQTTSASGNEQFF.

The rearrangement links TRBV5-6 to TRBJ2-3, with unresolved D. V was cut by 4 bases and J by 7 bases, with 7 bases left in between. CDR3 length: 11 amino acids. In germline, CDR1 is SGHDT, CDR2 YYEEEE. CDR3 protein: CASSHGNTQYF. The CDR3 coding sequence is TGTGCCAGCAGCCACGGAAATACGCAGTATTTT.

The genes are TRBV2 and TRBJ2-1; D is possibly TRBD1 (5 bases). The end of the DNA aligns better with TRBJ2-7, so the J call may be wrong. The CDR3 covers 14 residues. Germline CDR1 is SNHLY and CDR2 is FYNNEI. The chain's CDR3 is CASRPWTPANEQYF. CDR3 coding DNA: TGTGCCAGCAGGCCCTGGACACCCGCTAATGAGCAGTACTTC.

The rearrangement uses TRBV28 and TRBJ1-2; 8 bases map to TRBD1. CDR1 and CDR2 from the germline V gene are MDHEN and SYDVKM. J was trimmed by 4 bases and V by 6 bases; bases with no gene match: 19. The CDR3 extends over 18 amino acids. CDR3 nucleotide sequence: TGTGCCAGCAGGCCGCTCCTGCCTTCTTCCCAGGGGGCCTATGGCTACACCTTC. This translates into CASRPLLPSSQGAYGYTF.

The rearrangement joins TRBV20-1 to TRBJ2-7; D unclear. Per germline, CDR1 DFQATT and CDR2 SNEGSKA (reference sequence). The CDR3 sequence is 13 residues long. The germline V and J ends were trimmed by 2 bases and 0 bases, with 8 bases remaining between them. This CDR3 reads CSARSRDSYEQYF. The CDR3 DNA sequence: TGCAGTGCTAGATCCAGAGACTCCTACGAGCAGTACTTC.

This clonotype was detected only a few times. V usage is TRBV15 and J usage is TRBJ1-1; D is unclear. The V end was cut by 0 bases, the J end by 4 bases, with 9 bases between. From germline, CDR1 is LNHNV and CDR2 YYDKDF (reference sequence). This CDR3 comprises 14 residues. The DNA for the CDR3 is TGTGCCACCAGCAGAGAGCCCGAAGCCACTGAAGCTTTCTTT. The encoded protein is CATSREPEATEAFF.

This chain uses TRBV12-3 or TRBV12-4 with TRBJ2-2; 11 positions match TRBD2. The V gene end was trimmed by 7 bases and the J gene end by 4 bases; junction bases not matched to a gene: 8. The CDR3 runs 16 residues. The DNA of the CDR3 is TGTGCCAGCACCTTAGCGGGAGGGCCAAGCACCGGGGAGCTGTTTTTT. Residues: CASTLAGGPSTGELFF.

The sample holds many counts of this clonotype. The chain has TRBV2 and TRBJ2-7; TRBD1 matches at 7 bases. J lost 2 bases, V lost 6 bases, and 7 bases had no gene match. The CDR3 spans 14 residues. Per germline, CDR1 SNHLY and CDR2 FYNNEI. DNA of the CDR3: TGTGCCAGCAGGGGACAGAAGGGAGCCTACGAGCAGTACTTC. It translates to CASRGQKGAYEQYF.

This clonotype was observed at least ten times. This chain uses TRBV28 with TRBJ2-2, with 9 bases fitting TRBD2. The length of the CDR3 is 17 residues. The V segment lost 2 bases and the J segment 2 bases; nucleotides outside the gene matches: 6. Germline V lookup: CDR1 MDHEN, CDR2 SYDVKM. The CDR3 DNA follows: TGTGCCAGCAGTTTACTCGCTAGCGGGATTAACACCGGGGAGCTGTTTTTT. Translation gives CASSLLASGINTGELFF.

DNA for the CDR3: TGTGCCAGCAGCTCAAATGACAGGGTCATTGAAGCTTTCTTT. Protein: CASSSNDRVIEAFF. The chain links TRBV5-5 to TRBJ1-1, with TRBD1 matching over 7 bases. CDR3 length equals 14 residues. Germline trimming cut 3 bases from V and 7 bases from J; bases unmatched to any gene: 9. Germline V CDR1 and CDR2: SGHKS, YYEKEE (reference sequence). Combining the CDR3 with reference TRBV5-5 and TRBJ1-1 gives the whole variable domain DAGVTQSPTHLIKTRGQQVTLRCSPISGHKSVSWYQQVLGQGPQFIFQYYEKEERGRGNFPDRFSARQFPNYSSELNVNALLLGDSALYLCASSSNDRVIEAFFGQGTRLTVV.

CDR3 protein: CASSKGYYGYTF. The CDR3 DNA reads TGTGCCAGCAGCAAGGGTTACTATGGCTACACCTTC. The chain has TRBV7-9 and TRBJ1-2, with D unclear. The CDR3 is 12 residues long. Germline-derived CDR1 and CDR2 are SEHNR and FQNEAQ (reference sequence). Trimming removed 5 bases from V and 3 bases from J, with 7 bases in between. The entire variable domain, with the rest obtained from reference TRBV7-9 and TRBJ1-2, is as follows: DTGVSQNPRHKITKRGQNVTFRCDPISEHNRLYWYRQTLGQGPEFLTYFQNEAQLEKSRLLSDRFSAERPKGSFSTLEIQRTEQGDSAMYLCASSKGYYGYTFGSGTRLTVV.

This clonotype turned up a few times. V is TRBV9 and J is TRBJ2-3, with a tentative D call TRBD1 (6 bases). Trimming removed 0 bases at V and 6 bases at J, with 17 bases between. The CDR3 loop spans 16 amino acids. Germline loops: CDR1 SGDLS, CDR2 YYNGEE. In DNA form, the CDR3 reads TGTGCCAGCAGCGTAGGGGCACAGGGCCGGTGGGATACGCAGTATTTT. It codes for CASSVGAQGRWDTQYF.

This clonotype was found a few times. The gene calls are TRBV27 and TRBJ1-5; TRBD1 might be the D (6 bases). The germline V gene has CDR1 MNHEY and CDR2 SMNVEV (reference sequence). This CDR3 has 15 residues. V gave up 2 bases and J gave up 4 bases, with 12 bases separating them. CDR3 bases: TGTGCCAGCAGTTTAATACAGGGAGCAAATCAGCCCCAGCATTTT. This translates into CASSLIQGANQPQHF.

The chain recombines TRBV20-1 with TRBJ2-3, with D perhaps TRBD1 (5 bases). The CDR3 length is 14 residues. V gave up 6 bases and J gave up 0 bases, with 13 bases separating them. Per the germline V gene, CDR1 is DFQATT and CDR2 is SNEGSKA (reference sequence). CDR3 loop: CSALQGYSTDTQYF. For the CDR3, the DNA is TGCAGTGCCCTTCAGGGCTACAGCACAGATACGCAGTATTTT.

The sample holds many counts of this clonotype. The chain has TRBV30 and TRBJ1-2, with 7 bases that match TRBD1. The CDR3 loop spans 15 amino acids. After removal of 4 bases from V and 4 bases from J, the junction contained 12 bases not matched to a gene. The germline CDR1 and CDR2 sequences are GTSNPN and SVGIG (reference sequence). DNA for the CDR3: TGTGCCTGGACTAAACGGGAAGGGGGCACCTATGGCTACACCTTC. This encodes CAWTKREGGTYGYTF.

The rearrangement uses TRBV6-1 and TRBJ2-5, with TRBD1 matching over 7 bases. Germline V gene lookup returns CDR1 MNHNS and CDR2 SASEGT. Trimming took 6 bases from V and 9 from J; bases not matched to a gene: 13. The CDR3 totals 14 residues. DNA for the CDR3: TGTGCCAGCAGCCCCGGCAGGGGGTCGGCGGCCCAGTACTTC. It translates to CASSPGRGSAAQYF.

This clonotype was seen many times. J is TRBJ2-1 and V is TRBV28, with 11 bases identical to TRBD2. CDR3 length equals 16 residues. Germline CDR1 reads MDHEN; CDR2 reads SYDVKM. V shed 4 bases and J 9 bases; nucleotides not matched to a gene: 11. The CDR3 coding sequence is TGTGCCAGCAGTTCACTAGCGGGAGAGCCATTAATTGAGCAGTTCTTC. As protein: CASSSLAGEPLIEQFF.

This chain joins TRBV9 and TRBJ2-5; perhaps TRBD2 as D (5 bases). The germline V gene has CDR1 SGDLS and CDR2 YYNGEE. V lost 4 bases to trimming and J lost 2 bases, with 15 bases between them. This CDR3 contains 15 residues. The CDR3 loop reads CASSSGPPGQETQYF. As DNA, the CDR3 is TGTGCCAGCAGCTCGGGTCCTCCGGGGCAAGAGACCCAGTACTTC.

V and J are TRBV28 and TRBJ2-2, with no clear D. This CDR3 is 15 amino acids long. Germline V gene lookup returns CDR1 MDHEN and CDR2 SYDVKM. Trimming took off 1 base at V and 2 bases at J, with 8 bases between the two ends. The CDR3 reads CASSLSYFNTGELFF. CDR3 bases: TGTGCCAGCAGTTTATCGTACTTCAACACCGGGGAGCTGTTTTTT.

The chain uses TRBV7-9 and TRBJ1-4; D uncertain. The germline V gene encodes CDR1 SEHNR and CDR2 FQNEAQ (reference sequence). Trimming shortened V by 0 bases and J by 2 bases, and 10 bases separated the two germline ends. The CDR3 has 16 residues. The CDR3 reads CASSLAREGTNEKLFF. The CDR3 region has the DNA TGTGCCAGCAGCTTAGCGCGGGAAGGGACTAATGAAAAACTGTTTTTT. Full variable domain (missing parts from reference TRBV7-9 and TRBJ1-4): DTGVSQNPRHKITKRGQNVTFRCDPISEHNRLYWYRQTLGQGPEFLTYFQNEAQLEKSRLLSDRFSAERPKGSFSTLEIQRTEQGDSAMYLCASSLAREGTNEKLFFGSGTQLSVL.